This TCR beta chain was sequenced in a study of blood T cell repertoires in COVID-19. Study information: PBMCs, B-cell-depleted T cells, or T cells were the source of the cDNA or gDNA that made up the material.

Authors' processing steps: Amplification from reference gene primers served as the basis for estimated nucleated cell counts. The repertoire was sequenced with immunoSEQ multiplex PCR; TCRdb's copy has only in-frame clones and lacks some. That table supplies the V and J calls and clone size; D and trimming were determined from the DNA. The table lists just over 150,000 clones, 84% of them singletons, with 9% to 10% in the top ten. The germline V and J ends were trimmed by 0 bases and 5 bases, with 14 bases remaining between them. This CDR3 is 15 amino acids long. The germline V gene encodes CDR1 SGHRS and CDR2 YFSETQ. This clone was observed once.

The clonotype comes from a woman aged 50 to 65 with acute or convalescent COVID-19. J is TRBJ1-2 and V is TRBV5-1; D is ambiguous. The source material was peripheral blood. DNA of the CDR3: TGCGCCAGCAGCTTGGGGGAGGGTTTCGGATATGGCTACACCTTC. Translation: CASSLGEGFGYGYTF.